Listed below are T cell receptor beta chains from one sample, sequenced in a study of blood T cells in healthy people across ages. Using its own MiXCR run on the 5' RACE reads, TCRdb lists one record per CDR3 protein. The repertoire holds more than 500,000 distinct CDR3 sequences, with about 27% as singletons. The sample was also reused in another study, on T cells of mothers and their children.

Sequencing used blood. The receptors derive from a boy under 10 years old in good health. Both conserved end residues are part of each CDR3. The D gene is left open where the match is weak. Size is omitted from some rows. Given values are once, few, many or a class for expanded clones.

j_gene,d_gene,v_gene,abundance,CDR3aa,CDR3nt
TRBJ2-5,TRBD2,TRBV11-1,.,CASSAPSGGASKWQETQYF,TGTGCCAGCAGCGCACCTAGCGGGGGGGCCTCCAAATGGCAAGAGACCCAGTACTTC
TRBJ2-7,.,TRBV4-1,few,CASSQDREQYF,TGCGCCAGCAGCCAAGATCGCGAGCAGTACTTC
TRBJ1-1,.,TRBV6-1,.,CASIRDGAFF,TGTGCCAGCATCAGGGATGGAGCTTTCTTT
TRBJ1-2,.,TRBV5-1,few,CASSKPGSGRNLGYTF,TGCGCCAGCAGCAAACCAGGGTCCGGACGCAATCTGGGCTACACCTTC
TRBJ2-1,TRBD2,TRBV20-1,.,CSARDLAGASYNEQFF,TGCAGTGCTAGGGATCTAGCGGGAGCTTCGTACAATGAGCAGTTCTTC
TRBJ2-6,.,TRBV7-9,.,CASSFNWGGHSHVLTF,TGTGCCAGCAGCTTCAATTGGGGGGGCCATTCCCACGTCCTGACTTTC
TRBJ2-7,TRBD1,TRBV5-1,few,CASSRWDRPGEQYF,TGCGCCAGCAGCCGATGGGACAGGCCGGGCGAGCAGTACTTC
TRBJ2-1,TRBD2,TRBV20-1,few,CSARSGNGNEQFF,TGCAGTGCTAGAAGCGGGAATGGGAATGAGCAGTTCTTC
TRBJ2-1,.,TRBV27,.,CASSSLGPNEQFF,TGTGCCAGCAGTTCACTCGGCCCCAATGAGCAGTTCTTC
TRBJ2-7,.,TRBV7-2,.,CASSFTTGAAGREQYF,TGTGCCAGCAGCTTTACCACAGGGGCAGCGGGTCGCGAGCAGTACTTC